A selection of T cell receptor beta chains follows, all from one sample in a study of shared clonotypes between healthy human individuals. Assay: immunoSEQ multiplex PCR; the TCRdb copy retains only in-frame clones and omits some. In the table there are around 610,000 clones, approximately 96% of which are singletons. The sequenced material came from naive CD8+ T cells sorted from blood. These TCRs come from a woman in her thirties in good health. The CDR3 runs from the conserved cysteine through the conserved F or W. The D gene is left open where the match is weak. Clone size appears in some rows only: once, few, many, or a class for an expanded clone.

D,length,V,size,J,DNA,CDR3
TRBD2,16,TRBV13,.,TRBJ2-2,TGTGCCAGCAGCCTGGGACTAGCGGGTGAGGCCGGGGAGCTGTTTTTT,CASSLGLAGEAGELFF
TRBD1,13,TRBV2,.,TRBJ2-1,TGTGCCAGCATGGCAGGGGGCTCTAATGAGCAGTTCTTC,CASMAGGSNEQFF
.,14,TRBV7-9,few,TRBJ2-6,TGTGCCAGCAGCTTAGTGGAAGGGGCCAACGTCCTGACTTTC,CASSLVEGANVLTF
.,15,TRBV19,.,TRBJ2-5,TGTGCCAGTAGTATAGCTTCGGACTTAAAAGAGACCCAGTACTTC,CASSIASDLKETQYF
TRBD1,22,TRBV7-6,once,TRBJ2-2,TGTGCCAGCAGCTTAAACATACCGTCTGTGTCTGGGCCCGGGACAGACACCGGGGAGCTGTTTTTT,CASSLNIPSVSGPGTDTGELFF
.,16,TRBV9,.,TRBJ2-2,TGTGCCAGCAGCCCTCCAGAGGGGCGCGACACCGGGGAGCTGTTTTTT,CASSPPEGRDTGELFF
TRBD1,14,TRBV27,.,TRBJ1-4,TGTGCCAGCAGTTGGACAGGCTCTAATGAAAAACTGTTTTTT,CASSWTGSNEKLFF
.,13,TRBV30,.,TRBJ1-2,TGTGCCTGGAGTTCCAAGCCGCCCTATGGCTACACCTTC,CAWSSKPPYGYTF
.,14,TRBV6-5,.,TRBJ2-2,TGTGCCAGCAGTTACTGGGACACCACCGGGGAGCTGTTTTTT,CASSYWDTTGELFF
.,13,TRBV11-2,.,TRBJ2-7,TGTGCCAGCAGCTACTTCCCGGACTACGAGCAGTACTTC,CASSYFPDYEQYF
TRBD1,14,TRBV30,.,TRBJ1-4,TGTGCCTGGGCCTACGGGACAGGGAATGAAAAACTGTTTTTT,CAWAYGTGNEKLFF
.,16,TRBV27,.,TRBJ2-6,TGTGCCAGCAGTTTCGCCCTAGCTTCCGGGGCCAACGTCCTGACTTTC,CASSFALASGANVLTF
.,14,TRBV7-9,.,TRBJ1-1,TGTGCCAGCAGCTTATGGCGGGAGAACACTGAAGCTTTCTTT,CASSLWRENTEAFF
TRBD1,18,TRBV19,.,TRBJ1-2,TGTGCCAGTAGTCCGAGGCCGGGACAGGGGGCGCTTGGGTATGGCTACACCTTC,CASSPRPGQGALGYGYTF
.,15,TRBV19,.,TRBJ1-5,TGTGCCAGTACCCTGGTTAGTTATAGCAATCAGCCCCAGCATTTT,CASTLVSYSNQPQHF
TRBD1,17,TRBV4-1,.,TRBJ1-2,TGCGCCAGCAGCCAAAGGGCAAACAGGGGGCACGGAAGAAGCGAAACCTTC,CASSQRANRGHGRSETF
TRBD1,13,TRBV27,once,TRBJ1-2,TGTGCCAGCAGTTCACAGGGGTCCCATGGCTACACCTTC,CASSSQGSHGYTF
.,13,TRBV5-1,.,TRBJ2-1,TGCGCCAGCAGCTTCGACGGACCGATAAAACAGTTCTTC,CASSFDGPIKQFF
TRBD1,16,TRBV9,.,TRBJ2-1,TGTGCCAGCAGCGTAGAGTCCGGGACAGGGGGACATGAGCAGTTCTTC,CASSVESGTGGHEQFF
.,14,TRBV6-5,once,TRBJ2-2,TGTGCCAGCAGTGACAGGACGAACACCGGGGAGCTGTTTTTT,CASSDRTNTGELFF
TRBD2,19,TRBV29-1,once,TRBJ2-3,TGCAGCGTTGAAGATTTAAGTAGCGGGAGGGCCTCTAGCACAGATACGCAGTATTTT,CSVEDLSSGRASSTDTQYF
.,13,TRBV28,once,TRBJ2-3,TGTGCCACCATGGGACTTCGGGCAGATACGCAGTATTTT,CATMGLRADTQYF
TRBD2,13,TRBV7-9,.,TRBJ2-7,TGTGCCAGCAGCCGGGAGGCGGGCTACGAGCAGTACTTC,CASSREAGYEQYF
.,14,TRBV19,.,TRBJ2-6,TGTGCCAGTAGTTTGATCACTGGGGCCAACGTCCTGACTTTC,CASSLITGANVLTF
.,10,TRBV29-1,.,TRBJ2-5,TGCAGCGTTGTAGTGGAGACCCAGTACTTC,CSVVVETQYF
.,13,TRBV27,.,TRBJ2-7,TGTGCCAGCAGCCCGGGGGTAGACTACGAGCAGTACTTC,CASSPGVDYEQYF
TRBD1,17,TRBV2,.,TRBJ2-3,TGTGCCACCGTGACAGGGGGGAATTTTTATCGGACAGATACGCAGTATTTT,CATVTGGNFYRTDTQYF
.,16,TRBV7-9,once,TRBJ2-2,TGTGCCAGCAGCTTAGCCAGACTTGAGGACACCGGGGAGCTGTTTTTT,CASSLARLEDTGELFF
.,14,TRBV6-5,.,TRBJ2-1,TGTGCCAGCAGTTACCGGAGTAGCATCAATGAGCAGTTCTTC,CASSYRSSINEQFF
TRBD1,14,TRBV29-1,.,TRBJ2-7,TGCAGCGTGGAAACCGGGACAGGGGGCTACGAGCAGTACTTC,CSVETGTGGYEQYF
.,15,TRBV7-9,.,TRBJ2-3,TGTGCCAGCACCTGGGGATTGACTAGCACAGATACGCAGTATTTT,CASTWGLTSTDTQYF
TRBD1,15,TRBV7-9,.,TRBJ2-7,TGTGCCAGCAGCGGGGTCCGGGACAGTACCTACGAGCAGTACTTC,CASSGVRDSTYEQYF
.,14,TRBV28,.,TRBJ2-7,TGTGCCAGCAGTTTGTTTAATATAGCTTACGAGCAGTACTTC,CASSLFNIAYEQYF
TRBD2,15,TRBV27,.,TRBJ2-5,TGTGCCAGCAGTGTCGGGACTAGCGGGAAAGAGACCCAGTACTTC,CASSVGTSGKETQYF
TRBD1,13,TRBV6-4,.,TRBJ2-7,TGTGCCAGCAGGGACAGGGGGCAATACGAGCAGTACTTC,CASRDRGQYEQYF
.,15,TRBV15,.,TRBJ1-1,TGTGCCACCAGCAGAGCTTCGGGGGGTTCTACTGAAGCTTTCTTT,CATSRASGGSTEAFF
.,16,TRBV28,.,TRBJ2-2,TGTGCCACACATGGCGTTGGGGACCGGAACACCGGGGAGCTGTTTTTT,CATHGVGDRNTGELFF
.,15,TRBV19,.,TRBJ2-2,TGTGCCAGCCACCAAGGGAGTTTCCCCACCGGGGAGCTGTTTTTT,CASHQGSFPTGELFF
.,16,TRBV4-1,.,TRBJ2-4,TGCGCCAGCAGCCAAGATTTCCAGATAGCCAAAAACATTCAGTACTTC,CASSQDFQIAKNIQYF
.,15,TRBV5-6,.,TRBJ2-3,TGTGCCAGCAGCTTGGCGGACTACTTCACAGATACGCAGTATTTT,CASSLADYFTDTQYF
TRBD1,15,TRBV7-9,.,TRBJ2-5,TGTGCCAGCAGCTTAGCGACAGGGGGCCAAGAGACCCAGTACTTC,CASSLATGGQETQYF
.,14,TRBV13,.,TRBJ1-3,TGTGCCAGCAGCGTCGGAGGAAGTGGAAACACCATATATTTT,CASSVGGSGNTIYF
.,11,TRBV6-5,.,TRBJ2-3,TGTGCCAGCAGTTACGGAGATACGCAGTATTTT,CASSYGDTQYF
.,14,TRBV2,.,TRBJ2-5,TGTGCCAGCACCGCCGGGACGGACCAAGAGACCCAGTACTTC,CASTAGTDQETQYF
TRBD1,15,TRBV27,.,TRBJ1-5,TGTGCCAGCAGTCCCGGGACAGGGATCAATCAGCCCCAGCATTTT,CASSPGTGINQPQHF
TRBD2,16,TRBV7-9,.,TRBJ2-1,TGTGCCAGCAGCTCTATAATAGCGGGAGTCTTCGGTGAGCAGTTCTTC,CASSSIIAGVFGEQFF
TRBD2,16,TRBV9,.,TRBJ2-1,TGTGCCAGCAGCCCCTTGAAGCGGGAGAGCGGCAATGAGCAGTTCTTC,CASSPLKRESGNEQFF
.,17,TRBV7-6,.,TRBJ2-3,TGTGCCAGCAGCTTAGTCTCGGGACACGTAAAGACAGATACGCAGTATTTT,CASSLVSGHVKTDTQYF
TRBD2,14,TRBV19,.,TRBJ2-7,TGTGCCAGTAGTTACGGACGGGGGGACTACGAGCAGTACTTC,CASSYGRGDYEQYF
.,13,TRBV7-9,.,TRBJ2-1,TGTGCCAGCAGCTTAGCCCTCGCGGATGAGCAGTTCTTC,CASSLALADEQFF
TRBD2,14,TRBV2,.,TRBJ2-7,TGTGCCAGCAGTCCCCTAGCGGGGGGCTACGAGCAGTACTTC,CASSPLAGGYEQYF